This T cell receptor (beta chain) is from a study of CD8 T cells in Susac syndrome. J lost 6 bases, V lost 5 bases, and 10 bases had no gene match. The CDR3 sequence is 15 residues long. CDR1 SGHTA and CDR2 FQGNSA come from the germline V gene. Sequencing of TCR beta, carried out with a high-throughput approach, was applied to CD8+ and CD4+ T cells from the blood. Random hexamers primed reverse transcription of roughly 0.5 to 1 ug RNA. Multiplex PCR with immunoSEQ amplified the TCR beta CDR3 across 54 Vbeta and 13 Jbeta. TCRdb reprocessed the immunoSEQ multiplex PCR reads via MiXCR and lists one record per CDR3 protein. The sample consists of approximately 120,000 distinct CDR3 sequences, roughly 90% of them appearing once.

The V and J genes are TRBV7-2 and TRBJ1-5; 7 nucleotides align to TRBD1. The sample taken for sequencing was CD8+ T cells from PBMCs. The receptor was derived from a human donor in good health. The CDR3, as DNA: TGTGCCAGCAGCCTGCCGACAGGGACAGCTCAGCCCCAGCATTTT. The encoded protein is CASSLPTGTAQPQHF.